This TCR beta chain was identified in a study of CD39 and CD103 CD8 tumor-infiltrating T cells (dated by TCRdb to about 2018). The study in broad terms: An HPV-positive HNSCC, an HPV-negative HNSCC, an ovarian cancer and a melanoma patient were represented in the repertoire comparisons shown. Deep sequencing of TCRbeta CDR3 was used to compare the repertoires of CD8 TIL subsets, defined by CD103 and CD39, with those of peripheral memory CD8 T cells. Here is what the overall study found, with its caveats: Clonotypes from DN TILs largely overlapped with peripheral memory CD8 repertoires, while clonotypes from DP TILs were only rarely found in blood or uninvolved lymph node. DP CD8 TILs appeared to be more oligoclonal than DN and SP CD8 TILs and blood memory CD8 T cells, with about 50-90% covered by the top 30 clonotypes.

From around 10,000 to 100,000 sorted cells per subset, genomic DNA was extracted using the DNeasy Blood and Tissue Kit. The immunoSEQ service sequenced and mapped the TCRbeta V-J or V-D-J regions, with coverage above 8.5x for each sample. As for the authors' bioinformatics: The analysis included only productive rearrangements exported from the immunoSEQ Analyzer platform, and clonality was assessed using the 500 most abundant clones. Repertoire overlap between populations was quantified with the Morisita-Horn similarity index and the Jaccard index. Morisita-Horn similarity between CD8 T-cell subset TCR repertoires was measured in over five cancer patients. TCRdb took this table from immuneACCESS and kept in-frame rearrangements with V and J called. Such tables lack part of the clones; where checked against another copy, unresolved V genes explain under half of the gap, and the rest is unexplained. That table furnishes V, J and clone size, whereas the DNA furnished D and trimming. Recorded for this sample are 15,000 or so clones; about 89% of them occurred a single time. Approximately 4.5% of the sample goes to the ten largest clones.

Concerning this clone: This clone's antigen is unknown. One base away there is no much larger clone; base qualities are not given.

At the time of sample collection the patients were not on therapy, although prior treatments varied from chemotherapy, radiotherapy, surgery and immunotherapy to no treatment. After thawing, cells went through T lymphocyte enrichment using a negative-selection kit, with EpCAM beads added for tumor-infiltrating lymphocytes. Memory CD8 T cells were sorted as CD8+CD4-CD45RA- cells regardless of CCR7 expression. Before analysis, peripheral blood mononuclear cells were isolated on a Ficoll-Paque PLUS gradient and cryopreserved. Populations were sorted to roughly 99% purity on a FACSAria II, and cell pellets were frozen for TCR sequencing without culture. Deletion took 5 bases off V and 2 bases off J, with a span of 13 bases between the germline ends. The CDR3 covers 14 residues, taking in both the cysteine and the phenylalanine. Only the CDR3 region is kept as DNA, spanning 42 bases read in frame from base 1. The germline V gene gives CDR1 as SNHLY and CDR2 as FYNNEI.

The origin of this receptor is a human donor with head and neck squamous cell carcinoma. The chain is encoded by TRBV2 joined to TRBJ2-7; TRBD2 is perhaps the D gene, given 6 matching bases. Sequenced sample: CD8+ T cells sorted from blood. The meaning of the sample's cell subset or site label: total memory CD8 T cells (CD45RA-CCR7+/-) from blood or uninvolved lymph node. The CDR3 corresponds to CASSTGTYPYEQYF. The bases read TGTGCCAGCAGTACCGGGACTTACCCCTACGAGCAGTACTTC.